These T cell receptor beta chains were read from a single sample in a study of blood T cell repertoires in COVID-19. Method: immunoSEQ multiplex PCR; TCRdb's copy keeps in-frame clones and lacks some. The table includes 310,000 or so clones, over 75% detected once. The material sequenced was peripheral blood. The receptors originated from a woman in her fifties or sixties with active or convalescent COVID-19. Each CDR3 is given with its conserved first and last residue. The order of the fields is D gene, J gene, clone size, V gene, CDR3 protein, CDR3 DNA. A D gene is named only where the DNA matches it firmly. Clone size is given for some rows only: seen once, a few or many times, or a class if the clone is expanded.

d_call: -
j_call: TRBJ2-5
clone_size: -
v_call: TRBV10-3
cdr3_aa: CAISIDQGQETQYF
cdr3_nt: TGTGCCATCAGTATAGATCAGGGACAAGAGACCCAGTACTTC

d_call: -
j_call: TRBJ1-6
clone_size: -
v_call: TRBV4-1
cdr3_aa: CASSLGGGGYNSPLHF
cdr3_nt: TGCGCCAGCAGCCTTGGGGGAGGGGGGTATAATTCACCCCTCCACTTT

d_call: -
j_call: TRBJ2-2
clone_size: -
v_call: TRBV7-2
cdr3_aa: CASSLQENTGELFF
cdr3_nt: TGTGCCAGCAGCTTACAGGAAAACACCGGGGAGCTGTTTTTT

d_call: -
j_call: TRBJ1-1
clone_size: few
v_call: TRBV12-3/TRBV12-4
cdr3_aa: CASISGQNTEAFF
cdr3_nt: TGTGCCAGCATCTCGGGACAGAACACTGAAGCTTTCTTT

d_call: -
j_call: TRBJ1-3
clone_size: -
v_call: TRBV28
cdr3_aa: CASSQGGNTIYF
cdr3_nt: TGTGCCAGCAGTCAGGGGGGAAACACCATATATTTT

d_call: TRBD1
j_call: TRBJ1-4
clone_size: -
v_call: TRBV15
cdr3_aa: CATSMGQGNEKLFF
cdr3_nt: TGTGCCACCAGCATGGGACAGGGAAATGAAAAACTGTTTTTT

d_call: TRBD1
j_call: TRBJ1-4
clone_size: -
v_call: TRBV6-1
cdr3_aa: CASTENRGNEKLFF
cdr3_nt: TGTGCCAGCACTGAAAACAGGGGGAATGAAAAACTGTTTTTT

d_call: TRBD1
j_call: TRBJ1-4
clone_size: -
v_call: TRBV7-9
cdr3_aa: CASSLETGAYEKLFF
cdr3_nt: TGTGCCAGCAGCTTAGAGACAGGGGCTTATGAAAAACTGTTTTTT

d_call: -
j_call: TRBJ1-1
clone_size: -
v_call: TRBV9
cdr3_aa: CASAPPRGEVAEAFF
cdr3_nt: TGTGCCAGCGCTCCCCCCCGGGGGGAAGTCGCTGAAGCTTTCTTT

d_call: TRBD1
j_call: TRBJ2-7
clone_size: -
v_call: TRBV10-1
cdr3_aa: CASTTGAYYEQYF
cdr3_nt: TGCGCCAGCACGACAGGGGCATACTACGAGCAGTACTTC

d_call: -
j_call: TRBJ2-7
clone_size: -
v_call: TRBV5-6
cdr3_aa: CASGRSTHTYEQYF
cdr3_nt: TGTGCCAGCGGGCGATCGACCCATACCTACGAGCAGTACTTC

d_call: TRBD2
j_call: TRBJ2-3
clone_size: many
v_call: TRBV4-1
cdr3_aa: CASSQGGAGGGTDTQYF
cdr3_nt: TGCGCCAGCAGCCAAGGCGGGGCGGGAGGGGGGACGGATACGCAGTATTTT

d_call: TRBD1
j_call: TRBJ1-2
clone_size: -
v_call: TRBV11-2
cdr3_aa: CASSSYSSRDSVSGYTF
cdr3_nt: TGTGCCAGCAGCTCGTACTCCAGCCGGGACAGCGTCAGTGGCTACACCTTC

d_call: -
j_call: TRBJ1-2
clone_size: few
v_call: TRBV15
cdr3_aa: CATSRDRGGGYTF
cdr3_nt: TGTGCCACCAGCAGAGATCGAGGGGGTGGCTACACCTTC

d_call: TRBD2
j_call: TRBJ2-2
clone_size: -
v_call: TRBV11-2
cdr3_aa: CASSSTGLAGWNTGELFF
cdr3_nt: TGTGCCAGCAGTTCCACGGGACTAGCGGGATGGAACACCGGGGAGCTGTTTTTT

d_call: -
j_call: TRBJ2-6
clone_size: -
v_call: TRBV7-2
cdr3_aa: CASSWFSGSGANVLTF
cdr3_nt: TGTGCCAGCAGCTGGTTTTCAGGCTCTGGGGCCAACGTCCTGACTTTC

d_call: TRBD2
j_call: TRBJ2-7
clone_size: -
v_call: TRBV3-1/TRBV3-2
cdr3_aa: CASSQDRTSGRAPYEQYF
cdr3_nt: TGTGCCAGCAGCCAAGATCGGACTAGCGGGAGAGCCCCCTACGAGCAGTACTTC

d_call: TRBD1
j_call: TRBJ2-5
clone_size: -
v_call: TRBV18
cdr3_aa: CASSPGTAQQTQYF
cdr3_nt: TGTGCCAGCTCACCCGGGACAGCCCAACAGACCCAGTACTTC

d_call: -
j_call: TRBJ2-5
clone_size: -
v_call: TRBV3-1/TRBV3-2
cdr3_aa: CASSQDPGVAETQYF
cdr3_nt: TGTGCCAGCAGCCAAGATCCAGGGGTCGCGGAGACCCAGTACTTC

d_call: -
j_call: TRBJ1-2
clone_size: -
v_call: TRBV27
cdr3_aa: CASSLTGMGGYTF
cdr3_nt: TGTGCCAGCAGTTTAACAGGGATGGGTGGCTACACCTTC